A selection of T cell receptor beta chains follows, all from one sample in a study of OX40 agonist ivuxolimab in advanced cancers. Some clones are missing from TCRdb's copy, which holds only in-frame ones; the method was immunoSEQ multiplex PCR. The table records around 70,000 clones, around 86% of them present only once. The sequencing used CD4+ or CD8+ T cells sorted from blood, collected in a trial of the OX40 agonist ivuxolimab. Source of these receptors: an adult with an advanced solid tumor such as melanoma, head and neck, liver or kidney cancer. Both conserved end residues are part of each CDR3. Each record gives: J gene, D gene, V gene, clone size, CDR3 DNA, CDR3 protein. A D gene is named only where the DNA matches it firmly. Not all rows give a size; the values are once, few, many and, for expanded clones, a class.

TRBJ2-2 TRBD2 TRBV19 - TGTGCCAGTAGTACGATAGCGGGAGCATCCACCGGGGAGCTGTTTTTT CASSTIAGASTGELFF
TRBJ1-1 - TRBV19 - TGTGCCAGTAGACAACAGGTAAACACTGAAGCTTTCTTT CASRQQVNTEAFF
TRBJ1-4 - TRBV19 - TGTGCCAGTAGCCGCATACAGGGAACTAATGAAAAACTGTTTTTT CASSRIQGTNEKLFF
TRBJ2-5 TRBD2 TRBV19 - TGTGCCAGTACCCCCACCACCGGGGGGGCGGCGGAGACCCAGTACTTC CASTPTTGGAAETQYF
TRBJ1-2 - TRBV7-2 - TGTGCCAGCAGCTTATTCACAGCTTGGGTAGGCTACACCTTC CASSLFTAWVGYTF
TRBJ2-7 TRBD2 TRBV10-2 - TGCGCCAGCGCGGGAGGGATCTACGAGCAGTACTTC CASAGGIYEQYF
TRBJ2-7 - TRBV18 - TGTGCCAGCTCACCAGTCGGCAGAACCTACGAGCAGTACTTC CASSPVGRTYEQYF
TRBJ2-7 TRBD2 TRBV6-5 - TGTGCCAGCAGTTACTTGCGGGACGCGGGAGCCTACGAGCAGTACTTC CASSYLRDAGAYEQYF
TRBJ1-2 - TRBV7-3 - TGTGCCAGCAGCCGGGGCCTCCCAGCGGGCTATGGCTACACCTTC CASSRGLPAGYGYTF
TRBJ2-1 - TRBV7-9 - TGTGCCAGCAGCTTAGCCGGGGGCAATGAGCAGTTCTTC CASSLAGGNEQFF
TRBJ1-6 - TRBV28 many TGTGCCACCCTAGACAGGTTTTCACCCCTCCACTTT CATLDRFSPLHF
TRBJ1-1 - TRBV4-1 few TGCGCCAGCAGCCTCGGGTGGAACACTGAAGCTTTCTTT CASSLGWNTEAFF
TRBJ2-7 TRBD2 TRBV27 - TGTGCCAGCAGTTTGGCTAGCGGGAACTCCTACGAGCAGTACTTC CASSLASGNSYEQYF
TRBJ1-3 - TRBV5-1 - TGCGCCAGCAGCTTTGAGGGAGGCACCATATATTTT CASSFEGGTIYF
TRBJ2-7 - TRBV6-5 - TGTGCCAGCAGTTACTCGGACGGCTACGAGCAGTACTTC CASSYSDGYEQYF
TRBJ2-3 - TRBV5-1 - TGCGCCAGCAGCTTGATGACAGCTAGCACAGATACGCAGTATTTT CASSLMTASTDTQYF
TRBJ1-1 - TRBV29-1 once TGCAGCGTTGAACGGGGGGCTTACACTGAAGCTTTCTTT CSVERGAYTEAFF
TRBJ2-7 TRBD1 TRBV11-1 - TGTGCCAGCAGCCCCCCCGGACAGGTTAAGGAGCAGTACTTC CASSPPGQVKEQYF
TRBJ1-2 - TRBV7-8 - TGTGCCAGCAGCTTAGCGCTGGGGGCGGGCGGCTACACCTTC CASSLALGAGGYTF
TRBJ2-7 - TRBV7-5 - TGTGTCAGAAGCGAACTAGCGGGGAAAGCCTACGAGCAGTACTTC CVRSELAGKAYEQYF
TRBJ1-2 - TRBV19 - TGTGCCAGTAGTCTCGACCGAGGTGGCTACACCTTC CASSLDRGGYTF
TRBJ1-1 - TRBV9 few TGTGCCAGCAGCGTAAAGAGCCATACTGAAGCTTTCTTT CASSVKSHTEAFF
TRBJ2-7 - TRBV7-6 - TGTGCCAGCAGCTTAGAAGGGGACGAGCAGTACTTC CASSLEGDEQYF
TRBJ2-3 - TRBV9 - TGTGCCAGCAGCGTAACAGGTCCCCCAGATACGCAGTATTTT CASSVTGPPDTQYF
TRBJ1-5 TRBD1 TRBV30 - TGTGCCTGGGGCATACCGGGACAGGGGAATCAGCCCCAGCATTTT CAWGIPGQGNQPQHF
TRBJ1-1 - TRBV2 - TGTGCCAGCAGAGCCCCCCAGACCACCGAAGCTTTCTTT CASRAPQTTEAFF
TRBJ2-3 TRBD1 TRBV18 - TGTGCCAGCTCACCCGGACAGGGCACAGATACGCAGTATTTT CASSPGQGTDTQYF
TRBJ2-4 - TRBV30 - TGTGCCTGGAGTGACAGGGCCCACGCGGGGGCTAACATTCAGTACTTC CAWSDRAHAGANIQYF
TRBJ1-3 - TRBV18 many TGTGCCAGCTCAACGGGACGCGCGGTGGGAAACACCATATATTTT CASSTGRAVGNTIYF
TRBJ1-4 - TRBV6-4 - TGTGCCAGCAAAGGCCCTAATGAAAAACTGTTTTTT CASKGPNEKLFF
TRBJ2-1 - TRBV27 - TGTGCCAGCAGTTTATCGGTTACCTACAATGAGCAGTTCTTC CASSLSVTYNEQFF
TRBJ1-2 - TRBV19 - TGTGCCAGTAGTATCAGGGACGGCTACACCTTC CASSIRDGYTF
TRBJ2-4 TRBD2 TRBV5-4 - TGTGCCAGCAGCCGCACTAGCGGGGGTAACATTCAGTACTTC CASSRTSGGNIQYF
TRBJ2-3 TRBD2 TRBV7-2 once TGTGCCAGCAGCCCGGGACTAGTGACAGATACGCAGTATTTT CASSPGLVTDTQYF
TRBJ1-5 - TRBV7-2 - TGTGCCAGCAGCCAAGACAAAGATAGCAATCAGCCCCAGCATTTT CASSQDKDSNQPQHF
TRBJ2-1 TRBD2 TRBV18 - TGTGCCAGCTCCCGACTAGCGGGGACCTACAATGAGCAGTTCTTC CASSRLAGTYNEQFF
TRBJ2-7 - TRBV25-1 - TGTGCCAGCAGTGAATATGGCCCTGGACTGCTATACGAGCAGTACTTC CASSEYGPGLLYEQYF
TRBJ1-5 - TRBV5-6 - TGTGCCAGCAGCTTGTCCTCAGGGAGCAATAATCAGCCCCAGCATTTT CASSLSSGSNNQPQHF
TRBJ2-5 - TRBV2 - TGTGCCAGCACTGGACAGTTACAAGAGACCCAGTACTTC CASTGQLQETQYF
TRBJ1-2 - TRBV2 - TGTGCCAGCAGTGAGGCGCAGGAGAGCTATGGCTACACCTTC CASSEAQESYGYTF
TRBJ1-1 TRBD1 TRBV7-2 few TGTGCCAGCAGCTTAGTTCAGGGACAGCTGAACACTGAAGCTTTCTTT CASSLVQGQLNTEAFF
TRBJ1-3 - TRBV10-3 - TGTGCCATCAGTGACAGCCTCTCTGGAAACACCATATATTTT CAISDSLSGNTIYF
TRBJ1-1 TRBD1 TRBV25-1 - TGTGCCAGCAGTGGAGGGACAGGGGGGGGTTGGAACACTGAAGCTTTCTTT CASSGGTGGGWNTEAFF
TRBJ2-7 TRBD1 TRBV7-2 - TGTGCCAGCAGCCAAGCCGGGACAGGGTACTACGAGCAGTACTTC CASSQAGTGYYEQYF
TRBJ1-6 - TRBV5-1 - TGCGCCAGCAGCTTGACAGGGCTCTCTAATTCACCCCTCCACTTT CASSLTGLSNSPLHF
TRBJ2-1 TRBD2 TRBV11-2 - TGTGCCAGCAGCTTAGCCCTAGCCAGCGGGGGCCGAAGTGAGCAGTTCTTC CASSLALASGGRSEQFF
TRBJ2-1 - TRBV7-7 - TGTGCTAGCAGCGCCCGAATGGGGGGCCTTGGGGATGAGCAGTTCTTC CASSARMGGLGDEQFF
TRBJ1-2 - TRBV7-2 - TGTGCCAGCAGCTTAGTTGGGGGCTATGGCTACACCTTC CASSLVGGYGYTF
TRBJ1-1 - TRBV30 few TGTGCCTGGGCCCCGCGGGGGATTGACACTGAAGCTTTCTTT CAWAPRGIDTEAFF
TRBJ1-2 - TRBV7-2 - TGTGCCAGCAGCTTAGATGGCGGTAACTATGGCTACACCTTC CASSLDGGNYGYTF
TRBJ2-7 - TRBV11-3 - TGTGCCAGCAGCTCCCTCTACGAGCAGTACTTC CASSSLYEQYF
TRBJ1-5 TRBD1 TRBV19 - TGTGCCAGTAGCCGACGGACAGGCGGGCCCCAGCCCCAGCATTTT CASSRRTGGPQPQHF
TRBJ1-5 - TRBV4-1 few TGCGCCAGCAGCCAGGGTAGCAATCAGCCCCAGCATTTT CASSQGSNQPQHF
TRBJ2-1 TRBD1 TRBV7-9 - TGTGCCAGCAGCTCCCAGGGACAGGGATTTCATGAGCAGTTCTTC CASSSQGQGFHEQFF
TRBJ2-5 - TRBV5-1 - TGCGCCAGCAGCTTGGCCCCGGGCCCCCAAGAGACCCAGTACTTC CASSLAPGPQETQYF
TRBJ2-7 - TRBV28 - TGTGCCAGCAGTGCCCCGGGTGGGCACCAATACGAGCAGTACTTC CASSAPGGHQYEQYF
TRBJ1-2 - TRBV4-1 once TGCGCCAGCAGCCAGGGGACTCAGGGGACCGCTGGCTACACCTTC CASSQGTQGTAGYTF
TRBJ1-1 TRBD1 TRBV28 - TGTGCCAGCAAAGGCCCCGGACAGGGGATGTCTGAAGCTTTCTTT CASKGPGQGMSEAFF
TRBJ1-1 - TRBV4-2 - TGTGCCAGCAGCCTCCACAGGAACACTGAAGCTTTCTTT CASSLHRNTEAFF
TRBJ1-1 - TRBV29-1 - TGCAGCGGGGGGGCTGAAGCTTTCTTT CSGGAEAFF